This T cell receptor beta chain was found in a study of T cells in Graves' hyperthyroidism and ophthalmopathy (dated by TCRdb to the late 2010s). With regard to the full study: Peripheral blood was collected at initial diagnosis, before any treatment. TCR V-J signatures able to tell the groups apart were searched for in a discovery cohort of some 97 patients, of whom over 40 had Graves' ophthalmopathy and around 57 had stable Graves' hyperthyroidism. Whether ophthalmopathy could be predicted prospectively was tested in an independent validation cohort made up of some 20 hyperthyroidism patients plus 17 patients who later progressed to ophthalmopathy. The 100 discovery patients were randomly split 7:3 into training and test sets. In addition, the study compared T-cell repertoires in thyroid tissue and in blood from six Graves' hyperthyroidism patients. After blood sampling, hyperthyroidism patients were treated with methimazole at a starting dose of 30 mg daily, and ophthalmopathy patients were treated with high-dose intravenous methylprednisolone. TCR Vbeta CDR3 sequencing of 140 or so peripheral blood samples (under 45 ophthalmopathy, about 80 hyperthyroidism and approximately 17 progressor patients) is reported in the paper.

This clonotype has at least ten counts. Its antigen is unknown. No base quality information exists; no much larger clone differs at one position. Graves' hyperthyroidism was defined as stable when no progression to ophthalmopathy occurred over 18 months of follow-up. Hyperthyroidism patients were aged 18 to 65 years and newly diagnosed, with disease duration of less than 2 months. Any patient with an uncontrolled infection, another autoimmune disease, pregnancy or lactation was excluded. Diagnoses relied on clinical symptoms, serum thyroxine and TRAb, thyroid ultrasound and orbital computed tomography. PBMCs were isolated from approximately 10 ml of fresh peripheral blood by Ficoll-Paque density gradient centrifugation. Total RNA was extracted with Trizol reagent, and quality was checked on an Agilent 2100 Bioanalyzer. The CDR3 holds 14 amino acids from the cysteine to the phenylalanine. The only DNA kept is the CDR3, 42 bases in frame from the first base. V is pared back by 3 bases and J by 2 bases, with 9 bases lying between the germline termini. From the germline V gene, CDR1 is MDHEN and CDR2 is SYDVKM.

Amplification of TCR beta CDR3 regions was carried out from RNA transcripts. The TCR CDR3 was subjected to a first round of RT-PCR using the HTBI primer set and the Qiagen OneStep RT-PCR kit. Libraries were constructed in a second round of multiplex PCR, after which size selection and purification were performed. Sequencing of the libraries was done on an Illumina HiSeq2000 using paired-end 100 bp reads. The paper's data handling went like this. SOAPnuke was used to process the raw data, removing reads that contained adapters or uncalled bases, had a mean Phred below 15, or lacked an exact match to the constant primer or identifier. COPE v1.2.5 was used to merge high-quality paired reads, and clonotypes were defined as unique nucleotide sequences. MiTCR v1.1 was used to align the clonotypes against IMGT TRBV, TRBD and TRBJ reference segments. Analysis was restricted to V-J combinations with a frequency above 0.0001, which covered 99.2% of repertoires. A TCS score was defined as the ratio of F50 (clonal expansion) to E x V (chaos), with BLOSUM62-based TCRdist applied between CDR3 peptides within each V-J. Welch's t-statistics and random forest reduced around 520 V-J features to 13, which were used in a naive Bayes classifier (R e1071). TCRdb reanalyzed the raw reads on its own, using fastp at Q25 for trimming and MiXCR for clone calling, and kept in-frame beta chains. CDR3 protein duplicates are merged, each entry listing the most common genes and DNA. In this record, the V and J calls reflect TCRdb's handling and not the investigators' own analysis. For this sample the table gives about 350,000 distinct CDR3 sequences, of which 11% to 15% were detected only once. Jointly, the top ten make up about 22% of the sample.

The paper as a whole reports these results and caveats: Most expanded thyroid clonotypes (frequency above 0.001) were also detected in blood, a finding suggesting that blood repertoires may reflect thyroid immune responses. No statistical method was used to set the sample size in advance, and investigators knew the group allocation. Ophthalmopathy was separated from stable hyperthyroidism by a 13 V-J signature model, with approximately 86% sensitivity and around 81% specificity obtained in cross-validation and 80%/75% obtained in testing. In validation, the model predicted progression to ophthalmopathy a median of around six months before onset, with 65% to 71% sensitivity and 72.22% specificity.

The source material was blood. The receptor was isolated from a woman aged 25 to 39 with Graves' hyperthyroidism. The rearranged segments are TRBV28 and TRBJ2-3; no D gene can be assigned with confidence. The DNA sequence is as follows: TGTGCCAGCAGTTTGGGCAGACCCACAGATACGCAGTATTTT. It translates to CASSLGRPTDTQYF.